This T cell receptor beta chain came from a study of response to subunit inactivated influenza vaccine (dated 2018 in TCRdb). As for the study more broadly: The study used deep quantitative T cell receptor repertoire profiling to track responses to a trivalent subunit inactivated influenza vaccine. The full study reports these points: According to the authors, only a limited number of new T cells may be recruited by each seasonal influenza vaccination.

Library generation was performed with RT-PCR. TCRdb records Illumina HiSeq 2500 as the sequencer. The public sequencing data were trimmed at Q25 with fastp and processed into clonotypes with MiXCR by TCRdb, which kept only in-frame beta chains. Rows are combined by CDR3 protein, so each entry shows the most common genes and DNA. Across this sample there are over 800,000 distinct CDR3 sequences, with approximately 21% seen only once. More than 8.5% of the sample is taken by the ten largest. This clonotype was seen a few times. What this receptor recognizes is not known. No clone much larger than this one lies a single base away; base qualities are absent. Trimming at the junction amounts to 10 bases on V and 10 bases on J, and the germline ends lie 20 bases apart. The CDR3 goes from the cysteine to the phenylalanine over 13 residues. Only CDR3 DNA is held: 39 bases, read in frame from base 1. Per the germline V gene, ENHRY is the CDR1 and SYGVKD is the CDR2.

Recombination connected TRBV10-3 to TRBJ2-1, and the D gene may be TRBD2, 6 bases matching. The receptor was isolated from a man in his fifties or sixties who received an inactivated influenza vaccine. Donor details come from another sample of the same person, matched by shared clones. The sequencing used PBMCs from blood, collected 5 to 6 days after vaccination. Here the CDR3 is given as CATGGPDVGEQFF. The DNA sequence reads TGTGCCACCGGGGGACCCGACGTAGGGGAGCAGTTCTTC.